The 32 T cell receptor beta chains reported below all come from one sample, sequenced in a study of blood T cell repertoires in COVID-19. Assay used: immunoSEQ multiplex PCR; TCRdb lists only in-frame clones, some missing. The table lists roughly 150,000 clones, 85% of them singletons. Sequencing was performed on peripheral blood. The receptors stem from a woman at least 80 years old with COVID-19, enrolled during active disease.

The chain couples TRBV3-1 (or the pseudogene TRBV3-2) to TRBJ1-4; D might be TRBD1 (5 bases). The CDR3 spans 14 residues. Germline loops: CDR1 LGHDT, CDR2 YNNKEL (reference sequence). Trimming removed 4 bases at V and 13 bases at J, with 19 bases between. The CDR3 protein is CASSLTVGTGGLFF. CDR3 in DNA: TGTGCCAGCAGCCTGACGGTGGGTACGGGGGGACTGTTTTTT.

The rearrangement uses TRBV5-4 and TRBJ2-1, with 9 bases that match TRBD2. The CDR3 length is 15 residues. V dropped 3 bases and J dropped 2; count of bases not matched to a gene: 3. CDR1 is SGHNT and CDR2 is YYREEE in the germline V gene (reference sequence). The CDR3 coding sequence is TGTGCCAGCAGCTCTAGCGGGATAACCTACAATGAGCAGTTCTTC. Amino acids: CASSSSGITYNEQFF.

The J gene is TRBJ2-3, the V gene TRBV9; 10 bases map to TRBD2. V shed 4 bases, J shed 3 bases, and the junction held 8 bases outside the gene matches. Germline CDR1 is SGDLS and CDR2 is YYNGEE. This CDR3 has 16 amino acids. The CDR3 coding sequence is TGTGCCAGCAGCTTAAGCGGGGGACTAGCGACAGATACGCAGTATTTT. This codes for CASSLSGGLATDTQYF.

The rearrangement links TRBV5-5 to TRBJ2-7; TRBD1 is a possible D gene (6 bases). The CDR3 runs 15 residues. Looked up from germline, CDR1 is SGHKS and CDR2 is YYEKEE (reference sequence). V was trimmed by 5 bases and J by 1 base, leaving 16 bases between them. DNA for the CDR3: TGTGCCAGCAGGAAAGACAGGCACCCTTCCTACGAGCAGTACTTC. This sequence encodes CASRKDRHPSYEQYF.

This clone was seen a handful of times. The chain uses TRBV27 and TRBJ2-1, with 10 bases lining up with TRBD2. Losses at the gene ends were 5 bases for V and 2 bases for J; bases not matched to a gene: 9. The CDR3 consists of 17 residues. Germline values: CDR1 MNHEY, CDR2 SMNVEV (reference sequence). DNA of the CDR3: TGTGCCAGCAGTGCAAGCGGGGGGGCCCCCACCTACAATGAGCAGTTCTTC. This codes for CASSASGGAPTYNEQFF.

This chain links TRBV7-9 with TRBJ2-1; TRBD1 is a possible D gene (5 bases). This CDR3 contains 14 residues. The germline CDR1 and CDR2 sequences are SEHNR and FQNEAQ (reference sequence). V lost 1 base and J lost 12, with 16 bases in between. CDR3 sequence reads: CASSLGPSWGGQFF. The CDR3 DNA is TGTGCCAGCAGCTTAGGACCCTCGTGGGGCGGGCAGTTCTTC.

This clone was seen just once. V usage is TRBV2 and J usage is TRBJ1-1; the D is unclear. CDR1 SNHLY and CDR2 FYNNEI come from the germline V gene. The CDR3 is 13 residues long. V lost 5 bases and J 1 base, leaving 8 bases between the germline ends. The CDR3 region is CASSTGENTEAFF. DNA for the CDR3: TGTGCCAGCAGTACCGGGGAGAACACTGAAGCTTTCTTT.

This clone was recorded a few times. The chain is built from TRBV10-3 and TRBJ2-5; a weak D match, TRBD2 (5 bases). V lost 11 bases and J 5 bases, leaving 21 bases between the germline ends. This CDR3 spans 14 amino acids. Germline loops: CDR1 ENHRY, CDR2 SYGVKD. This chain's CDR3 is CAASAGVVGETQYF. CDR3 nucleotides: TGTGCCGCCTCGGCCGGGGTAGTCGGCGAGACCCAGTACTTC.

This sequence joins TRBV9 and TRBJ1-2, with 7 bases identical to TRBD1. The J segment lost 0 bases and the V segment lost 0 bases, leaving 8 bases of the junction unmatched. Germline-derived CDR1 and CDR2 are SGDLS and YYNGEE. The CDR3 is made up of 17 amino acids. The CDR3 nucleotides are TGTGCCAGCAGCGTAGGAATGGGGACAGCCTCTAACTATGGCTACACCTTC. Encoded protein: CASSVGMGTASNYGYTF.

V and J are TRBV27 and TRBJ2-5, with D tentatively TRBD1 (6 bases). Germline V gene sequence: CDR1 MNHEY, CDR2 SMNVEV (reference sequence). The V end lost 6 bases, the J end lost 1 base, and 9 bases lay between the germline ends. This CDR3 comprises 13 residues. The CDR3 region is CASRGHLQETQYF. CDR3 DNA sequence: TGTGCCAGCAGGGGACACCTCCAAGAGACCCAGTACTTC.

This chain connects TRBV7-8 to TRBJ2-7; a weak D match, TRBD2 (5 bases). This CDR3 contains 14 residues. V was cut by 1 base and J by 9 bases, with 16 bases left in between. The germline V gene has CDR1 SGHVS and CDR2 FQNEAQ. The chain's CDR3 is CASSLGGRDQRQYF. The CDR3 DNA is TGTGCCAGCAGCTTAGGAGGACGGGATCAACGGCAGTACTTC.

The gene calls are TRBV6-5 and TRBJ2-7, with unresolved D. The CDR3 spans 10 residues. CDR1 and CDR2 (germline): MNHEY, SVGAGI. Trimming left V 9 bases short and J 7 bases short, with 10 bases between. This chain's CDR3 is CASVAEEQYF. The CDR3 bases are TGTGCCAGTGTGGCAGAAGAGCAGTACTTC.

This sequence joins TRBV5-1 and TRBJ2-2; 7 bases map to TRBD2. This CDR3 has 14 amino acids. Germline CDR1 and CDR2: SGHRS and YFSETQ. V lost 4 bases to trimming and J lost 7 bases; unmatched junction nucleotides: 7. The CDR3 reads CASSGDYSIGELFF. The CDR3 DNA sequence: TGCGCCAGCAGCGGGGACTACTCCATCGGGGAGCTGTTTTTT.

The chain couples TRBV2 to TRBJ2-7; TRBD2 is a possible D gene (5 bases). V lost 4 bases and J 6 bases, leaving 13 bases between the germline ends. The CDR3 totals 13 residues. In germline, CDR1 is SNHLY, CDR2 FYNNEI. DNA for the CDR3: TGTGCCAGCAGTGGCCTTTTTGGGAGCGAGCAGTACTTC. Its protein product is CASSGLFGSEQYF.

The rearrangement uses TRBV6-5 and TRBJ2-7, with TRBD2 identical over 12 bases. The CDR3 totals 15 residues. The V and J ends lost 2 bases and 6 bases, in that order; junction bases with no gene match: 5. Per germline, CDR1 MNHEY and CDR2 SVGAGI. This CDR3 reads CASSYPTSGRGEQYF. In nucleotides, the CDR3 is TGTGCCAGCAGTTACCCGACTAGCGGGAGAGGCGAGCAGTACTTC.

This chain joins TRBV15 and TRBJ1-5; D perhaps matches TRBD1 (5 bases). In germline, CDR1 is LNHNV, CDR2 YYDKDF (reference sequence). The CDR3 is 13 residues long. Deletions cut 8 bases from V and 3 bases from J, with 11 bases between. The CDR3 spells CATSDTFNQPQHF. The CDR3 DNA reads TGTGCCACCTCGGACACCTTCAATCAGCCCCAGCATTTT.

The CDR3 protein is CASSVGGDGMYEQFF. CDR3 nucleotides: TGTGCCAGCAGCGTAGGGGGAGATGGGATGTATGAGCAGTTCTTC. The chain recombines TRBV9 with TRBJ2-1; TRBD2 is a possible D gene (5 bases). The CDR3 runs 15 residues. The V end lost 0 bases, the J end lost 8 bases, and 15 bases lay between the germline ends. Germline V CDR1 and CDR2: SGDLS, YYNGEE.

V usage is TRBV5-1 and J usage is TRBJ2-3, with a weak D call TRBD1 (6 bases). There are 14 residues in the CDR3. Trimming removed 0 bases at V and 5 bases at J, with 10 bases between. The germline gives CDR1 SGHRS, CDR2 YFSETQ. CDR3 region: CASSLEGVGDTQYF. CDR3 nucleotides: TGCGCCAGCAGCTTGGAGGGGGTCGGAGATACGCAGTATTTT.

The genes are TRBV29-1 and TRBJ2-2; D possibly corresponds to TRBD1 (6 bases). The CDR3 length is 14 residues. CDR1 and CDR2 (germline): SQVTM, ANQGSEA. V was trimmed by 7 bases and J by 6 bases, leaving 18 bases between them. The CDR3 here is CSAKGGDGAGELFF. In DNA, the CDR3 is TGCAGCGCCAAAGGGGGAGACGGAGCCGGGGAGCTGTTTTTT.

The chain combines TRBV7-2 with TRBJ2-1, with 9 bases aligning to TRBD2. This CDR3 has 16 residues. J lost 11 bases, V lost 0 bases, and 11 bases had no gene match. In germline, CDR1 is SGHTA, CDR2 FQGNSA. The CDR3 bases are TGTGCCAGCAGCTTAGCCGGGACTAGCTTATCGTCTCAGCAGTTCTTC. Encoded protein: CASSLAGTSLSSQQFF.

The gene calls are TRBV4-2 and TRBJ2-2; D possibly corresponds to TRBD1 (5 bases). V shed 0 bases and J shed 5 bases, with 10 bases lying between them. The CDR3 totals 15 residues. CDR1 is LGHNA, CDR2 YNFKEQ, per germline. In DNA form, the CDR3 reads TGTGCCAGCAGCCAAGAGCTTGGGGCGACCGGGGAGCTGTTTTTT. The encoded protein is CASSQELGATGELFF.

On this clone itself: This sample includes further DNA sequences coding for the same CDR3. This rearrangement joins TRBV5-1 to TRBJ2-1; the match to TRBD2 covers 12 bases. CDR3 size: 15 residues. The V and J ends lost 4 bases and 4 bases, in that order; junction bases with no gene match: 3. Per the germline V gene, CDR1 is SGHRS and CDR2 is YFSETQ. CDR3 sequence reads: CASSEGLAGYNEQFF. In nucleotides, the CDR3 is TGCGCCAGCAGCGAGGGACTAGCGGGTTACAATGAGCAGTTCTTC.

CDR3 nucleotide sequence: TGTGCCACCAGCAGGCCTTTGGGACTAGCGGGAGACGTCGAGCAGTACTTC. It yields the protein CATSRPLGLAGDVEQYF. The gene calls are TRBV15 and TRBJ2-7; TRBD2 matches at 14 bases. There are 17 residues in the CDR3. With V trimmed by 3 bases and J by 6 bases, 10 bases remained unmatched. Germline CDR1 and CDR2: LNHNV and YYDKDF (reference sequence).

The V call is TRBV9, the J call TRBJ2-7, with D unresolved. Deletions cut 0 bases from V and 7 bases from J, with 14 bases between. There are 14 residues in the CDR3. Germline loops: CDR1 SGDLS, CDR2 YYNGEE. The CDR3 reads CASSVVTQEREQYF. The CDR3 nucleotides are TGTGCCAGCAGCGTAGTGACCCAAGAGAGGGAGCAGTACTTC.

V is TRBV3-1 (or the pseudogene TRBV3-2) and J is TRBJ2-5; 7 bases fit TRBD2. Germline CDR1 and CDR2: LGHDT and YNNKEL (reference sequence). The J segment lost 5 bases and the V segment lost 0 bases, leaving 3 bases of the junction unmatched. The CDR3 is 14 residues long. For the CDR3, the DNA is TGTGCCAGCAGCCAAGATTCCGGGGGGGAGACCCAGTACTTC. Translated, it gives CASSQDSGGETQYF.

This chain connects TRBV5-4 to TRBJ1-4; tentative D call: TRBD1 (5 bases). Germline V CDR1 and CDR2: SGHNT, YYREEE (reference sequence). The CDR3 is 17 amino acids. Trimming cost V 4 bases and J 8 bases, with 24 bases left between them. CDR3 sequence reads: CASSHFKGGRGSEKLFF. In DNA, the CDR3 is TGTGCCAGCAGCCACTTTAAGGGAGGCCGGGGGAGCGAAAAACTGTTTTTT.

The chain employs TRBV6-5 and TRBJ2-2; TRBD2 aligns across 7 bases. This CDR3 has 14 residues. Germline CDR1 and CDR2: MNHEY and SVGAGI. V shed 6 bases and J 4 bases; nucleotides not matched to a gene: 5. This CDR3 reads CASRAGVSTGELFF. The CDR3 bases are TGTGCCAGCAGGGCGGGGGTTTCCACCGGGGAGCTGTTTTTT.

Worth noting for this clone: The sample carries other DNA sequences with the same CDR3. The V gene is TRBV2, the J gene TRBJ1-5; D is unresolved. V lost 7 bases to trimming and J lost 0 bases, with 7 bases between them. CDR3 length: 13 residues. Per the germline V gene, CDR1 is SNHLY and CDR2 is FYNNEI. CDR3: CASKRDSNQPQHF. The CDR3 DNA sequence: TGTGCCAGCAAGAGAGATAGCAATCAGCCCCAGCATTTT. The whole variable domain, remainder taken from reference TRBV2 and TRBJ1-5, is EPEVTQTPSHQVTQMGQEVILRCVPISNHLYFYWYRQILGQKVEFLVSFYNNEISEKSEIFDDQFSVERPDGSNFTLKIRSTKLEDSAMYFCASKRDSNQPQHFGDGTRLSIL.

The V and J genes are TRBV6-5 and TRBJ1-5; 12 bases agree with TRBD1. J gave up 5 bases and V 8 bases, and 7 bases lay outside the gene matches. This CDR3 region has 15 residues. Per the germline V gene, CDR1 is MNHEY and CDR2 is SVGAGI. The CDR3 DNA reads as TGTGCCAGCTACCGGGACAGGGGGCCGGATCAGCCCCAGCATTTT. This gives the protein CASYRDRGPDQPQHF.

The chain couples TRBV10-3 to TRBJ1-5; TRBD1 matches 8 bases. With V trimmed by 2 bases and J by 7 bases, 4 bases remained unmatched. This CDR3 has 14 amino acids. The germline V gene encodes CDR1 ENHRY and CDR2 SYGVKD. CDR3: CAISEAGGGQPQHF. The CDR3 nucleotides read TGTGCCATCAGTGAGGCAGGGGGCGGACAGCCCCAGCATTTT.

This clone occurred a few times. The chain uses TRBV5-1 and TRBJ1-4; a weak D match, TRBD1 (5 bases). CDR3 size: 14 residues. Germline V gives CDR1 SGHRS, CDR2 YFSETQ. The V and J ends lost 4 bases and 4 bases respectively, with 11 bases between them. The CDR3 sequence: CASSAGPINEKLFF. The CDR3 coding sequence is TGCGCCAGCAGCGCGGGACCGATTAATGAAAAACTGTTTTTT.

V and J are TRBV15 and TRBJ2-5; weak D call: TRBD2 (5 bases). Germline CDR1 LNHNV, CDR2 YYDKDF (reference sequence). Trimming shortened V by 4 bases and J by 5 bases, and 17 bases separated the two germline ends. The CDR3 covers 15 residues. CDR3 amino acids: CATSTDPSRRETQYF. In nucleotides, the CDR3 is TGTGCCACCAGCACGGACCCTAGCCGTCGGGAGACCCAGTACTTC.